Shown below are 22 T cell receptor beta chains from a single sample sequenced in a study of T cell responses to AZD1222 COVID-19 vaccine. Measured with immunoSEQ multiplex PCR; TCRdb has only the in-frame clones, and not every one. The sample holds about 110,000 clones, 80% to 90% seen once. Sequencing was performed on peripheral blood, taken 28 days after the second AZD1222 dose. Source of these receptors: an adult who received the AZD1222 COVID-19 vaccine.

The chain recombines TRBV4-2 with TRBJ2-2; TRBD2 matches at 11 bases. The CDR3 sequence is 17 residues long. Germline CDR1 is LGHNA and CDR2 is YNFKEQ. Germline trimming cut 6 bases from V and 6 bases from J; bases unmatched to any gene: 12. CDR3 residues: CASSKTSGRDMAGELFF. CDR3 bases: TGTGCCAGCAGTAAAACTAGCGGGAGAGACATGGCCGGGGAGCTGTTTTTT.

This clone was found once. CDR3 coding DNA: TGTGCCAGCAGCTTGAAACTAGCGGGAGGAACAGATACGCAGTATTTT. It is translated as CASSLKLAGGTDTQYF. V and J are TRBV5-4 and TRBJ2-3, with TRBD2 matching 12 bases. Unmatched junction bases numbered 3, after V lost 1 base and J lost 3 bases. The germline CDR1 and CDR2 sequences are SGHNT and YYREEE (reference sequence). CDR3 length equals 16 residues.

The rearrangement links TRBV5-6 to TRBJ1-1, with unresolved D. CDR3 size: 14 residues. Germline V lookup: CDR1 SGHDT, CDR2 YYEEEE. Trimming pared 0 bases from V and 1 base from J, leaving 7 bases between. The chain's CDR3 is CASSLGRTNTEAFF. The DNA of the CDR3 is TGTGCCAGCAGCTTGGGACGGACGAACACTGAAGCTTTCTTT.

This clone was detected a few times. V gene TRBV29-1 combines with J gene TRBJ1-2; 11 nucleotides align to TRBD1. CDR1 and CDR2 from the germline V gene are SQVTM and ANQGSEA. J was trimmed by 5 bases and V by 8 bases; bases with no gene match: 13. CDR3 size: 15 residues. CDR3 protein: CSTGTGGRLGYGYTF. CDR3 bases: TGCAGCACCGGGACAGGGGGGCGGTTAGGGTATGGCTACACCTTC.

This sequence joins TRBV4-1 and TRBJ2-7; D is ambiguous. V lost 2 bases and J lost 3, with 8 bases in between. CDR1 is MGHRA, CDR2 YSYEKL, per germline. The CDR3 is 13 residues long. Here the CDR3 DNA reads TGCGCCAGCAGCCAATTCGACGGCTACGAGCAGTACTTC. Translation: CASSQFDGYEQYF.

The chain recombines TRBV4-1 with TRBJ2-5; no definite D call. This CDR3 has 17 amino acids. Looked up from germline, CDR1 is MGHRA and CDR2 is YSYEKL. V dropped 1 base and J dropped 2 bases, with 17 bases sitting between them. The CDR3 here is CASSQVGKGQEQETQYF. CDR3 DNA: TGCGCCAGCAGCCAAGTGGGGAAAGGGCAGGAGCAAGAGACCCAGTACTTC.

The CDR3 here is CASSVARTGGYTF. The CDR3 nucleotides are TGTGCCAGCAGCGTAGCCAGGACGGGCGGCTACACCTTC. The chain uses TRBV9 and TRBJ1-2; D is unclear. The CDR3 totals 13 residues. V was trimmed by 0 bases and J by 8 bases, leaving 11 bases between them. Per the germline V gene, CDR1 is SGDLS and CDR2 is YYNGEE.

This clone came up once. The genes are TRBV18 and TRBJ1-4; no definite D call. Germline V gene data show CDR1 as KGHSH and CDR2 as LQKENI. The CDR3 contains 15 residues. With 0 bases removed from V and 0 bases from J, the gap between germline ends came to 5 bases. CDR3 nucleotides: TGTGCCAGCTCACCACCGATAGCAACTAATGAAAAACTGTTTTTT. This sequence encodes CASSPPIATNEKLFF.

This clone was seen a single time. The J gene is TRBJ2-7, the V gene TRBV5-1, with 7 nucleotides matching TRBD1. The CDR3 is 18 amino acids. V dropped 0 bases and J dropped 2; count of bases not matched to a gene: 14. Looked up from germline, CDR1 is SGHRS and CDR2 is YFSETQ. The CDR3 bases are TGCGCCAGCAGCTTGGGGACAGGCCGAGCGGCATTTCCCTACGAGCAGTACTTC. This sequence encodes CASSLGTGRAAFPYEQYF.

CDR3 DNA sequence: TGTGCCAGCAGTTTAAGATATCCCGCAACTAATGAAAAACTGTTTTTT. It codes for CASSLRYPATNEKLFF. This chain links TRBV27 with TRBJ1-4; unclear D gene. The CDR3 loop spans 16 amino acids. The germline gives CDR1 MNHEY, CDR2 SMNVEV (reference sequence). Trimming pared 2 bases from V and 0 bases from J, leaving 10 bases between. Based on the CDR3 plus reference TRBV27 and TRBJ1-4, the full variable domain is EAQVTQNPRYLITVTGKKLTVTCSQNMNHEYMSWYRQDPGLGLRQIYYSMNVEVTDKGDVPEGYKVSRKEKRNFPLILESPSPNQTSLYFCASSLRYPATNEKLFFGSGTQLSVL.

This rearrangement joins TRBV28 to TRBJ1-1; TRBD1 is a possible D gene (6 bases). V was cut by 8 bases and J by 5 bases, with 15 bases left in between. This CDR3 comprises 13 residues. Germline V gives CDR1 MDHEN, CDR2 SYDVKM. In nucleotides, the CDR3 is TGTGCCAGCCGGGGGGCGGGTGGAACTGAAGCTTTCTTT. It encodes CASRGAGGTEAFF.

The DNA for the CDR3 is TGTGCCAGCAGCCCAGGTACTAGCGCGAAGAACACCGGGGAGCTGTTTTTT. It is translated as CASSPGTSAKNTGELFF. The chain has TRBV11-3 and TRBJ2-2, with TRBD2 identical over 7 bases. The CDR3 has 17 amino acids. The junction had 10 bases not matched to a gene; V was cut back by 5 bases and J by 1 base. Germline V lookup: CDR1 SGHNT, CDR2 YENEEA. Variable domain in full (rest from reference TRBV11-3 and TRBJ2-2): EAGVVQSPRYKIIEKKQPVAFWCNPISGHNTLYWYLQNLGQGPELLIRYENEEAVDDSQLPKDRFSAERLKGVDSTLKIQPAELGDSAVYLCASSPGTSAKNTGELFFGEGSRLTVL.

The V and J genes are TRBV2 and TRBJ1-5, with 8 bases matching TRBD1. Unmatched junction bases numbered 4, after V lost 3 bases and J lost 6 bases. This CDR3 region has 14 residues. Germline V gives CDR1 SNHLY, CDR2 FYNNEI. CDR3 DNA: TGTGCCAGCAGTGAGGGACAGGTCGGTCAGCCCCAGCATTTT. It is translated as CASSEGQVGQPQHF.

The V and J genes are TRBV19 and TRBJ2-5, with 7 nucleotides matching TRBD1. CDR3 length: 13 amino acids. Germline V CDR1 and CDR2: LNHDA, SQIVND (reference sequence). The J segment lost 2 bases and the V segment lost 5 bases, leaving 2 bases of the junction unmatched. The CDR3 loop reads CASSATGQETQYF. CDR3 nucleotides: TGTGCCAGTAGTGCGACAGGGCAAGAGACCCAGTACTTC.

This chain connects TRBV10-3 to TRBJ1-3; 8 bases are a match to TRBD1. J lost 3 bases, V lost 7 bases, and 5 bases had no gene match. CDR3 size: 14 residues. Germline V gene lookup returns CDR1 ENHRY and CDR2 SYGVKD. CDR3 bases: TGTGCCATCAAGGACAGGGATTTTGGAAACACCATATATTTT. Protein: CAIKDRDFGNTIYF.

The rearrangement joins TRBV3-1 (or the pseudogene TRBV3-2) to TRBJ1-3; D uncertain. Deletions cut 2 bases from V and 0 bases from J, with 8 bases between. Germline V lookup: CDR1 LGHDT, CDR2 YNNKEL (reference sequence). The CDR3 runs 15 residues. CDR3 coding DNA: TGTGCCAGCAGCCAAAACAGCCACTCTGGAAACACCATATATTTT. Translated, it gives CASSQNSHSGNTIYF.

V and J are TRBV7-9 and TRBJ1-5; TRBD1 agrees at 8 bases. Per germline, CDR1 SEHNR and CDR2 FQNEAQ (reference sequence). Germline trimming cut 4 bases from V and 2 bases from J; bases unmatched to any gene: 4. There are 15 residues in the CDR3. In DNA, the CDR3 is TGTGCCAGCAGCTACGGACAGGGCGGCAATCAGCCCCAGCATTTT. Protein sequence: CASSYGQGGNQPQHF.

The chain carries TRBV21-1 and TRBJ2-1. TRBV21-1 is annotated as a pseudogene. The CDR3 is 16 residues long. CDR3 sequence reads: CASSKAWDPTYNEQFF. The DNA of the CDR3 is TGTGCCAGCAGCAAGGCTTGGGACCCCACCTACAATGAGCAGTTCTTC.

This chain links TRBV12-5 with TRBJ2-7; TRBD1 is a possible D gene (6 bases). Trimming removed 3 bases at V and 6 bases at J, with 12 bases between. There are 13 residues in the CDR3. Germline loops: CDR1 LGHNT, CDR2 FRNRAP. CDR3 bases: TGTGCTAGTGGTTTAATCGTGGGGGCCGAGCAGTACTTC. It encodes CASGLIVGAEQYF.

The rearrangement links TRBV27 to TRBJ1-2; D possibly corresponds to TRBD1 (5 bases). In germline, CDR1 is MNHEY, CDR2 SMNVEV (reference sequence). V dropped 2 bases and J dropped 5 bases, with 9 bases sitting between them. The CDR3 contains 13 residues. The CDR3 is CASSLRQGYGYTF. The CDR3 nucleotides read TGTGCCAGCAGTTTACGTCAGGGATATGGCTACACCTTC.

The chain has TRBV7-6 and TRBJ2-7; maybe TRBD2 (5 bases). CDR1 SGHVS and CDR2 FNYEAQ come from the germline V gene. V dropped 1 base and J dropped 3 bases, with 10 bases sitting between them. The CDR3 spans 14 residues. The DNA of the CDR3 is TGTGCCAGCAGCTTAGTTAATGAGGGCTACGAGCAGTACTTC. Its protein product is CASSLVNEGYEQYF.

The chain recombines TRBV5-1 with TRBJ2-7; D call uncertain. The CDR3 is 14 residues long. Germline loops: CDR1 SGHRS, CDR2 YFSETQ. Trimming removed 0 bases from V and 5 bases from J, with 12 bases in between. CDR3 DNA sequence: TGCGCCAGCAGCTTGGAGACTTACTATAACGAGCAGTACTTC. Protein product: CASSLETYYNEQYF.